These T cell receptor beta chains were read from a single sample in a study of blood T cell repertoires in COVID-19. Generated by immunoSEQ multiplex PCR, the TCRdb table keeps only in-frame clones and is missing some. The data show 250,000 to 300,000 clones, approximately 91% seen once. Sequenced material: PBMCs or T cells enriched from blood (not recorded which). The receptor source for this set is a woman aged 40-49 years with acute COVID-19. Both conserved end residues are part of each CDR3. D genes are given only for firm matches. A row's size may be missing; if present it is once, few, many or a size class.

d_call: TRBD2
j_call: TRBJ2-1
v_call: TRBV10-2
clone_size: .
cdr3_aa: CASTGGYYNEQFF
cdr3_nt: TGCGCCAGCACGGGGGGATACTACAATGAGCAGTTCTTC

d_call: TRBD2
j_call: TRBJ2-2
v_call: TRBV5-1
clone_size: .
cdr3_aa: CASSLVERGSNTGELFF
cdr3_nt: TGCGCCAGCAGCTTGGTCGAGCGGGGTTCGAACACCGGGGAGCTGTTTTTT

d_call: .
j_call: TRBJ2-7
v_call: TRBV4-3
clone_size: .
cdr3_aa: CASSQEAGLSYEQYF
cdr3_nt: TGCGCCAGCAGCCAAGAGGCGGGACTCAGCTACGAGCAGTACTTC

d_call: .
j_call: TRBJ2-2
v_call: TRBV18
clone_size: .
cdr3_aa: CASSPIGGSNTGELFF
cdr3_nt: TGTGCCAGCTCACCAATTGGAGGATCGAACACCGGGGAGCTGTTTTTT

d_call: TRBD2
j_call: TRBJ2-5
v_call: TRBV6-2/TRBV6-3
clone_size: few
cdr3_aa: CASSYGGSQETQYF
cdr3_nt: TGTGCCAGCAGTTACGGCGGGAGCCAAGAGACCCAGTACTTC

d_call: .
j_call: TRBJ2-7
v_call: TRBV12-5
clone_size: .
cdr3_aa: CASGSNGRGLALSTYEQYF
cdr3_nt: TGTGCTAGTGGTTCGAACGGGCGGGGATTAGCTCTCTCTACTTACGAGCAGTACTTC

d_call: .
j_call: TRBJ2-1
v_call: TRBV7-9
clone_size: .
cdr3_aa: CASSSTGSSYNEQFF
cdr3_nt: TGTGCCAGCAGCTCTACAGGGAGCTCCTACAATGAGCAGTTCTTC

d_call: TRBD1
j_call: TRBJ1-1
v_call: TRBV5-1
clone_size: .
cdr3_aa: CASSPDRGMNTEAFF
cdr3_nt: TGCGCCAGCAGCCCAGACAGGGGCATGAACACTGAAGCTTTCTTT

d_call: .
j_call: TRBJ1-2
v_call: TRBV6-5
clone_size: .
cdr3_aa: CASREGHKNSGYTF
cdr3_nt: TGTGCCAGCAGAGAGGGACACAAAAATTCTGGCTACACCTTC

d_call: .
j_call: TRBJ2-5
v_call: TRBV23-1
clone_size: .
cdr3_aa: CASSQSKGEETQYF
cdr3_nt: TGCGCCAGCAGTCAATCGAAGGGGGAAGAGACCCAGTACTTC

d_call: .
j_call: TRBJ2-5
v_call: TRBV7-2
clone_size: .
cdr3_aa: CASSFFGGKETQYF
cdr3_nt: TGTGCCAGCAGCTTTTTTGGGGGGAAAGAGACCCAGTACTTC

d_call: .
j_call: TRBJ1-2
v_call: TRBV14
clone_size: .
cdr3_aa: CASSRGSREGYTF
cdr3_nt: TGTGCCAGCAGCCGCGGGAGTCGGGAAGGCTACACCTTC

d_call: .
j_call: TRBJ2-7
v_call: TRBV27
clone_size: few
cdr3_aa: CASSRIQGYNEQYF
cdr3_nt: TGTGCCAGCAGTCGAATTCAGGGGTATAACGAGCAGTACTTC

d_call: .
j_call: TRBJ2-7
v_call: TRBV7-8
clone_size: .
cdr3_aa: CASSPTNYEQYF
cdr3_nt: TGTGCCAGCAGCCCCACAAACTACGAGCAGTACTTC

d_call: .
j_call: TRBJ2-7
v_call: TRBV27
clone_size: .
cdr3_aa: CASSQRAGSDYEQYF
cdr3_nt: TGTGCCAGCAGTCAACGAGCGGGTTCAGACTACGAGCAGTACTTC

d_call: TRBD2
j_call: TRBJ2-7
v_call: TRBV15
clone_size: once
cdr3_aa: CATKLAGDYEQYF
cdr3_nt: TGTGCCACCAAACTAGCGGGAGACTACGAGCAGTACTTC

d_call: .
j_call: TRBJ1-5
v_call: TRBV7-9
clone_size: .
cdr3_aa: CASSVRGQPQHF
cdr3_nt: TGTGCCAGCAGCGTAAGGGGTCAGCCCCAGCATTTT

d_call: .
j_call: TRBJ1-2
v_call: TRBV7-9
clone_size: once
cdr3_aa: CASSLSRRGRYYGYTF
cdr3_nt: TGTGCCAGCAGCTTAAGTCGGCGGGGGCGTTACTATGGCTACACCTTC

d_call: TRBD1
j_call: TRBJ2-1
v_call: TRBV27
clone_size: .
cdr3_aa: CASSFSDRAYEQFF
cdr3_nt: TGTGCCAGCAGTTTTTCGGACAGGGCCTATGAGCAGTTCTTC

d_call: .
j_call: TRBJ1-6
v_call: TRBV5-5
clone_size: .
cdr3_aa: CASSQKPTAINSPLHF
cdr3_nt: TGTGCCAGCAGCCAAAAGCCGACAGCAATCAATTCACCCCTCCACTTT

d_call: TRBD1
j_call: TRBJ1-2
v_call: TRBV5-5
clone_size: .
cdr3_aa: CASSLAGQGGGYGYTF
cdr3_nt: TGTGCCAGCAGCTTGGCGGGACAGGGGGGAGGCTATGGCTACACCTTC

d_call: TRBD1
j_call: TRBJ1-5
v_call: TRBV7-9
clone_size: once
cdr3_aa: CASSYHDQGVFYSNQPQHF
cdr3_nt: TGTGCCAGCAGCTACCACGATCAGGGGGTTTTTTATAGCAATCAGCCCCAGCATTTT

d_call: TRBD1
j_call: TRBJ1-1
v_call: TRBV11-3
clone_size: .
cdr3_aa: CASSLSGTGGASGAFF
cdr3_nt: TGTGCCAGCAGCTTGTCCGGGACAGGGGGCGCGTCAGGAGCTTTCTTT

d_call: .
j_call: TRBJ2-7
v_call: TRBV4-3
clone_size: .
cdr3_aa: CASSQDFSYEQYF
cdr3_nt: TGCGCCAGCAGCCAAGATTTCAGCTACGAGCAGTACTTC

d_call: .
j_call: TRBJ1-1
v_call: TRBV3-1/TRBV3-2
clone_size: .
cdr3_aa: CASSWGGTEAFF
cdr3_nt: TGTGCCAGCAGCTGGGGGGGGACTGAAGCTTTCTTT

d_call: TRBD1
j_call: TRBJ1-5
v_call: TRBV6-5
clone_size: .
cdr3_aa: CASTGGIGQPQHF
cdr3_nt: TGTGCCAGCACAGGGGGAATAGGTCAGCCCCAGCATTTT